Following are 31 T cell receptor beta chains from one sample sequenced in a study of neurological immune-mediated disorders. TCRdb used MiXCR to reprocess the 5' RACE reads, holding one entry per CDR3 protein. The profile shows roughly 32,000 distinct CDR3 sequences, approximately 5.3% of them singletons. The sequenced sample was CD4+ T cells from blood. Every receptor here comes from a woman aged 45-60 years in good health.

At least ten counts were recorded for this clonotype. The chain uses TRBV10-3 and TRBJ2-4, with D hard to call. The CDR3 runs to 14 residues. The V gene lost 2 bases and the J gene lost 4 bases, with 9 bases spanning the gap. CDR1 is ENHRY and CDR2 is SYGVKD in the germline V gene. The CDR3 DNA sequence: TGTGCCATCAGTGAGCCCAGTGGGAAAAACATTCAGTACTTC. This encodes CAISEPSGKNIQYF.

This clonotype appeared many times. The chain has TRBV24-1 and TRBJ2-3; 12 bases fit TRBD2. V gave up 3 bases and J gave up 4 bases; unmatched junction bases: 4. CDR3 size: 16 residues. Per the germline V gene, CDR1 is KGHDR and CDR2 is SFDVKD. CDR3 DNA: TGTGCCACCAGTGATCCACTAGCGGGGGGCCCAGATACGCAGTATTTT. Translation gives CATSDPLAGGPDTQYF.

This clonotype was seen many times. This chain uses TRBV7-9 with TRBJ1-2; no definite D call. V dropped 5 bases and J dropped 8 bases, with 12 bases sitting between them. The germline V gene has CDR1 SEHNR and CDR2 FQNEAQ (reference sequence). This CDR3 region has 12 residues. CDR3 DNA sequence: TGTGCCAGCAGCCCCATACCGGGGGGCTACACCTTC. Amino acid sequence: CASSPIPGGYTF.

This clonotype came up a few times. The chain couples TRBV12-3 or TRBV12-4 to TRBJ2-1, with 7 bases that match TRBD2. With V trimmed by 6 bases and J by 9 bases, 5 bases remained unmatched. The CDR3 sequence is 12 residues long. CDR3 nucleotide sequence: TGTGCCAGCAGCCAGAGACTAGCTGAGCAGTTCTTC. Its protein is CASSQRLAEQFF.

This clonotype was detected many times. V usage is TRBV20-1 and J usage is TRBJ2-1; D is possibly TRBD1 or TRBD2 (6 bases each). The germline V gene has CDR1 DFQATT and CDR2 SNEGSKA (reference sequence). This CDR3 has 17 amino acids. V lost 3 bases to trimming and J lost 0 bases, with 18 bases between them. The CDR3 nucleotides are TGCAGTGCTAGGAAGAGAGGGGGGTCCAGCTCCTACAATGAGCAGTTCTTC. It translates to CSARKRGGSSSYNEQFF.

This clonotype has at least ten counts. The CDR3 spells CASSSRRPQETQYF. The DNA of the CDR3 is TGTGCCAGCAGCTCAAGACGGCCGCAAGAGACCCAGTACTTC. V is TRBV6-6 and J is TRBJ2-5, with D unresolved. The V end was cut by 6 bases, the J end by 2 bases, with 13 bases between. Germline CDR1 MNHNY, CDR2 SVGAGI (reference sequence). The CDR3 has 14 residues.

This clonotype was detected many times. The chain links TRBV28 to TRBJ1-1; D remains ambiguous. V dropped 6 bases and J dropped 6 bases, with 11 bases sitting between them. The CDR3 runs to 12 residues. The germline CDR1 and CDR2 sequences are MDHEN and SYDVKM. The CDR3 DNA is TGTGCCAGCAGCGAAGTTGTTTCTGAAGCTTTCTTT. Translated, it gives CASSEVVSEAFF.

In its sample, this clonotype was seen many times. V usage is TRBV5-1 and J usage is TRBJ2-3, with 9 bases lining up with TRBD2. V shed 1 base and J 2 bases; nucleotides not matched to a gene: 2. CDR3 length equals 15 residues. Germline V CDR1 and CDR2: SGHRS, YFSETQ. The CDR3 region is CASSLRGLATDTQYF. The CDR3 DNA is TGCGCCAGCAGCTTGAGGGGACTAGCCACAGATACGCAGTATTTT.

This clonotype was counted at least ten times. The V gene is TRBV4-1, the J gene TRBJ2-2; a possible D gene is TRBD1 (6 bases). This CDR3 spans 17 amino acids. V lost 0 bases and J lost 0, with 11 bases in between. Germline lookup yields CDR1 MGHRA and CDR2 YSYEKL. CDR3 loop: CASSQDQDSSNTGELFF. DNA for the CDR3: TGCGCCAGCAGCCAAGATCAGGACAGTTCGAACACCGGGGAGCTGTTTTTT.

This chain links TRBV5-1 with TRBJ1-4, with 7 nucleotides matching TRBD1. Germline V CDR1 and CDR2: SGHRS, YFSETQ. CDR3 length equals 14 residues. V gave up 4 bases and J gave up 4 bases; unmatched junction bases: 4. The CDR3 here is CASSAGQSNEKLFF. The CDR3 DNA follows: TGCGCCAGCAGCGCGGGACAGAGTAATGAAAAACTGTTTTTT. The full variable domain, in which reference TRBV5-1 and TRBJ1-4 provide the parts outside the CDR3, is KAGVTQTPRYLIKTRGQQVTLSCSPISGHRSVSWYQQTPGQGLQFLFEYFSETQRNKGNFPGRFSGRQFSNSRSEMNVSTLELGDSALYLCASSAGQSNEKLFFGSGTQLSVL.

This clonotype was seen repeatedly, ten times or more. The chain combines TRBV27 with TRBJ2-7; 8 nucleotides align to TRBD1. The germline CDR1 and CDR2 sequences are MNHEY and SMNVEV (reference sequence). The CDR3 has 15 amino acids. V gave up 1 base and J gave up 6 bases; unmatched junction bases: 8. In DNA, the CDR3 is TGTGCCAGCAGTTTATTTGGGGACAGGAGTTTCGAGCAGTACTTC. This gives the protein CASSLFGDRSFEQYF.

This clonotype occurred many times. This chain uses TRBV19 with TRBJ2-1, with TRBD1 as a possible D gene (5 bases). Per germline, CDR1 LNHDA and CDR2 SQIVND (reference sequence). The germline V and J ends were trimmed by 10 bases and 10 bases, with 20 bases remaining between them. There are 13 residues in the CDR3. The CDR3 DNA reads TGTGCCACTATCCATCCGACTGGGGCCGAGCAGTTCTTC. This gives the protein CATIHPTGAEQFF.

This clonotype appeared many times. The chain has TRBV7-9 and TRBJ1-6, with 11 bases matching TRBD1. Germline-derived CDR1 and CDR2 are SEHNR and FQNEAQ (reference sequence). Trimming took 1 base from V and 7 from J; bases not matched to a gene: 3. This CDR3 comprises 16 residues. DNA of the CDR3: TGTGCCAGCAGCTTAGGGGACAGGGGGTCGAATTCACCCCTCCACTTT. Translated: CASSLGDRGSNSPLHF.

In its sample, this clonotype was seen many times. This chain links TRBV7-2 with TRBJ2-2, with a possible D match to TRBD2 (5 bases). Trimming cost V 7 bases and J 10 bases, with 25 bases left between them. This CDR3 is 16 amino acids long. CDR1 is SGHTA and CDR2 is FQGNSA in the germline V gene. CDR3: CASILTRVAVAEELFF. CDR3 nucleotides: TGTGCCAGCATCCTAACGAGGGTTGCTGTCGCCGAGGAGCTGTTTTTT.

In this sample, this clonotype turned up many times. The chain's CDR3 is CASSQGRGNNEQFF. The CDR3 DNA reads as TGTGCCAGCAGCCAAGGTCGAGGGAACAATGAGCAGTTCTTC. The V gene is TRBV4-2, the J gene TRBJ2-1, with D maybe TRBD2 (5 bases). The germline V gene has CDR1 LGHNA and CDR2 YNFKEQ. V was trimmed by 1 base and J by 5 bases, leaving 9 bases between them. The CDR3 spans 14 residues.

This clonotype has at least ten counts. V gene TRBV29-1 combines with J gene TRBJ1-5; 8 bases map to TRBD1. The CDR3 is 13 amino acids. V was pared by 5 bases and J by 5 bases, with 5 bases of the junction left unmatched. CDR1 SQVTM and CDR2 ANQGSEA come from the germline V gene. The CDR3 reads CSVRQGSDQPQHF. In nucleotides, the CDR3 is TGCAGCGTTCGACAGGGGAGCGATCAGCCCCAGCATTTT. Full variable domain (outside the CDR3, taken from reference TRBV29-1 and TRBJ1-5): SAVISQKPSRDICQRGTSLTIQCQVDSQVTMMFWYRQQPGQSLTLIATANQGSEATYESGFVIDKFPISRPNLTFSTLTVSNMSPEDSSIYLCSVRQGSDQPQHFGDGTRLSIL.

This clonotype occurred many times. The chain joins TRBV14 to TRBJ2-5; the match to TRBD1 covers 8 bases. After removal of 4 bases from V and 6 bases from J, the junction contained 4 bases not matched to a gene. CDR3 length: 13 residues. Germline values: CDR1 SGHDN, CDR2 FVKESK. The CDR3 nucleotides read TGTGCCAGCAGCCCGCAGGGGGCAAAGACCCAGTACTTC. As protein: CASSPQGAKTQYF.

The table lists this clonotype with many counts. The rearrangement uses TRBV6-2 or TRBV6-3 and TRBJ2-3; D is perhaps TRBD1 or TRBD2 (5 bases each). CDR1 is MNHEY, CDR2 SVGEGT, per germline. Between the trimmed V and J ends, which lost 7 bases and 8 bases, there was a span of 13 bases. This CDR3 is 12 amino acids long. The CDR3 is CASNLRGATQYF. The CDR3 nucleotides are TGTGCCAGCAACCTTAGAGGGGCTACGCAGTATTTT.

This clonotype has a count of ten or more. The genes are TRBV20-1 and TRBJ2-1; maybe TRBD2 (5 bases). Germline V gives CDR1 DFQATT, CDR2 SNEGSKA (reference sequence). The CDR3 spans 16 residues. Trimming pared 2 bases from V and 7 bases from J, leaving 21 bases between. CDR3 nucleotides: TGCAGTGCTAGAAAGACCCTAGCCATCGTGGGTAATGAGCAGTTCTTC. Protein: CSARKTLAIVGNEQFF.

Many counts were recorded for this clonotype. This chain links TRBV11-2 with TRBJ2-2; 15 nucleotides agree with TRBD2. Trimming took 5 bases from V and 5 from J; bases not matched to a gene: 12. This CDR3 is built from 19 residues. Germline assignment: CDR1 SGHAT and CDR2 FQNNGV. CDR3 residues: CASSRTSGGASLGTGELFF. CDR3 coding DNA: TGTGCCAGCAGCCGGACTAGCGGGGGGGCCTCACTCGGAACCGGGGAGCTGTTTTTT. The whole variable domain, filled in from reference TRBV11-2 and TRBJ2-2, reads EAGVAQSPRYKIIEKRQSVAFWCNPISGHATLYWYQQILGQGPKLLIQFQNNGVVDDSQLPKDRFSAERLKGVDSTLKIQPAKLEDSAVYLCASSRTSGGASLGTGELFFGEGSRLTVL.

At least ten counts were recorded for this clonotype. The chain is built from TRBV7-2 and TRBJ2-3; TRBD2 matches at 15 bases. The germline V gene encodes CDR1 SGHTA and CDR2 FQGNSA. The CDR3 is 16 amino acids. Unmatched junction bases numbered 6, after V lost 5 bases and J lost 6 bases. CDR3 amino acids: CASSERTSGRGDTQYF. The CDR3 DNA follows: TGTGCCAGCAGCGAGAGGACTAGCGGGAGGGGGGATACGCAGTATTTT.

This clonotype appeared many times. V is TRBV5-1 and J is TRBJ2-7; 9 bases agree with TRBD2. Germline loops: CDR1 SGHRS, CDR2 YFSETQ. The CDR3 contains 15 residues. The V gene end was trimmed by 4 bases and the J gene end by 3 bases; junction bases not matched to a gene: 8. DNA for the CDR3: TGCGCCAGCAGCCTTAGCGGGAGTGGGTTCTACGAGCAGTACTTC. Translated: CASSLSGSGFYEQYF.

Judged by abundance, this clonotype is medium-sized (0.01 to 0.1%). The chain is built from TRBV12-3 or TRBV12-4 and TRBJ1-5, with D unresolved. The CDR3 totals 13 residues. V lost 4 bases and J 5 bases, leaving 9 bases between the germline ends. CDR3: CASSSQGYQPQHF. The CDR3 DNA reads TGTGCCAGCAGTTCCCAAGGGTATCAGCCCCAGCATTTT.

This clonotype was seen at least ten times. The rearrangement links TRBV28 to TRBJ2-7; maybe TRBD1 (8 bases). The V end lost 5 bases, the J end lost 3 bases, and 17 bases lay between the germline ends. The germline CDR1 and CDR2 sequences are MDHEN and SYDVKM. There are 15 residues in the CDR3. This CDR3 reads CASSPRHRGGYEQYF. The DNA for the CDR3 is TGTGCCAGCAGTCCCCGGCACAGGGGGGGCTACGAGCAGTACTTC.

There are many counts of this clonotype. The V and J genes are TRBV11-2 and TRBJ2-2; no reliable D call. Deletions cut 2 bases from V and 4 bases from J, with 8 bases between. Germline V lookup: CDR1 SGHAT, CDR2 FQNNGV. The CDR3 loop spans 14 amino acids. The CDR3 bases are TGTGCCAGCAGCTTACTTGCGTCCACCGGGGAGCTGTTTTTT. Translation gives CASSLLASTGELFF.

V is TRBV18 and J is TRBJ2-5; no clear D. CDR1 KGHSH and CDR2 LQKENI come from the germline V gene. V was shortened by 6 bases and J by 7 bases, with 12 bases between the two germline ends. CDR3 length: 12 amino acids. The CDR3 reads CASSESSRTQYF. CDR3 nucleotides: TGTGCCAGCTCCGAGTCCAGTAGGACCCAGTACTTC.

This clonotype was detected ten times or more. This chain connects TRBV3-1 to TRBJ2-1; D might be TRBD2 (6 bases). CDR1 is LGHDT and CDR2 is YNNKEL in the germline V gene (reference sequence). Trimming cost V 1 base and J 9 bases, with 10 bases left between them. The CDR3 has 13 amino acids. CDR3 in DNA: TGTGCCAGCAGCCAAGGGAGGGCCGGTGAGCAGTTCTTC. Its protein product is CASSQGRAGEQFF.

Ten or more counts support this clonotype. V is TRBV2 and J is TRBJ2-1; 8 nucleotides match TRBD2. CDR3 size: 14 residues. Germline V gene lookup returns CDR1 SNHLY and CDR2 FYNNEI. Trimming at V came to 4 bases and at J to 9 bases, leaving 8 bases not matched to a gene. Here the CDR3 reads CASSVAGKGGEQFF. The DNA for the CDR3 is TGTGCCAGCAGTGTAGCGGGGAAAGGGGGTGAGCAGTTCTTC.

Many counts were recorded for this clonotype. The genes are TRBV7-2 and TRBJ1-2; TRBD1 matches at 9 bases. The CDR3 is made up of 14 amino acids. Trimming at V came to 5 bases and at J to 3 bases, leaving 4 bases not matched to a gene. Looked up from germline, CDR1 is SGHTA and CDR2 is FQGNSA. Here the CDR3 DNA reads TGTGCCAGCAGCATGGGACAGGGTTACTATGGCTACACCTTC. Its protein product is CASSMGQGYYGYTF. The entire variable domain, with the rest obtained from reference TRBV7-2 and TRBJ1-2, is as follows: GAGVSQSPSNKVTEKGKDVELRCDPISGHTALYWYRQSLGQGLEFLIYFQGNSAPDKSGLPSDRFSAERTGGSVSTLTIQRTQQEDSAVYLCASSMGQGYYGYTFGSGTRLTVV.

This clonotype was detected ten times or more. V and J are TRBV5-5 and TRBJ2-2, with D perhaps matching TRBD1 or TRBD2 (6 bases each). This CDR3 comprises 15 residues. Germline assignment: CDR1 SGHKS and CDR2 YYEKEE (reference sequence). V was pared by 5 bases and J by 0 bases, with 11 bases between. CDR3 protein: CASSARGANTGELFF. The CDR3 DNA reads as TGTGCCAGCAGTGCTAGGGGGGCGAACACCGGGGAGCTGTTTTTT.

This clonotype was found many times. The V gene is TRBV5-6, the J gene TRBJ1-4; 8 bases are a match to TRBD1. Germline loops: CDR1 SGHDT, CDR2 YYEEEE. CDR3 length: 16 residues. The V gene end was trimmed by 3 bases and the J gene end by 5 bases; junction bases not matched to a gene: 9. The CDR3 coding sequence is TGTGCCAGCAGCTCCCGCGGGCGGACAGGGAATGAAAAACTGTTTTTT. This codes for CASSSRGRTGNEKLFF. Full variable domain (outside the CDR3, taken from reference TRBV5-6 and TRBJ1-4): DAGVTQSPTHLIKTRGQQVTLRCSPKSGHDTVSWYQQALGQGPQFIFQYYEEEERQRGNFPDRFSGHQFPNYSSELNVNALLLGDSALYLCASSSRGRTGNEKLFFGSGTQLSVL.